This T cell receptor beta chain appears in the sequencing data of a study of T cells in localized non-small cell lung cancer. Some clones are missing from TCRdb's copy, which holds only in-frame ones; the method was immunoSEQ multiplex PCR. The sample carries around 23,000 clones, approximately 85% recorded once. This clone was counted a few times. This clonotype was obtained from a male donor aged 60 or over with stage II lung adenocarcinoma. This material consisted of peripheral blood mononuclear cells, taken before any cancer treatment.

The CDR3 DNA reads as TGTGCCAGCAGTTCCGGGACAGGGGTCTATGGCTACACCTTC. Amino acids: CASSSGTGVYGYTF. The V call is TRBV28, the J call TRBJ1-2; 10 bases line up with TRBD1. The germline V gene has CDR1 MDHEN and CDR2 SYDVKM. Losses at the gene ends were 4 bases for V and 4 bases for J; bases not matched to a gene: 3. The CDR3 sequence is 14 residues long.